Listed here are 4 T cell receptor beta chains from one sample, sequenced in a study of molecular identifiers for immune sequencing clone quantification (dated by TCRdb to about 2018). Library prep was done by PCR. The reads were generated on an Illumina HiSeq 4000. Through fastp at Q25 and MiXCR, TCRdb rebuilt clones from the public reads, retaining in-frame beta chains. CDR3 protein duplicates are merged, each entry listing the most common genes and DNA. Here the sample has approximately 550,000 distinct CDR3 sequences; about 22% occur a single time. Around 0.86% of the sample is taken by the ten largest. Sequencing was done on a sample of naive CD8+ T cells from blood, with Jurkat cell RNA spiked in. The cell subset or site label here, explained by the study, means: FACS-sorted CD8+CD4-CCR7+CD45RA+ naive T cells. The receptors originated from a human donor in good health. Some libraries in this study had Jurkat cell RNA spiked in.

This clonotype was seen a handful of times. The chain recombines TRBV6-5 with TRBJ2-7; 8 positions match TRBD2. After removal of 8 bases from V and 7 bases from J, the junction contained 7 bases not matched to a gene. The germline CDR1 and CDR2 sequences are MNHEY and SVGAGI. The CDR3 length is 12 residues. CDR3 DNA: TGTGCCAGCTCCGGGGGGGCGGGTGAGCAGTACTTC. Protein: CASSGGAGEQYF.

This clonotype has just a few counts. The V call is TRBV27, the J call TRBJ2-7; 10 bases fit TRBD1. The trim removed 6 bases at V and 11 bases at J, leaving 13 bases unmatched. CDR1 MNHEY and CDR2 SMNVEV come from the germline V gene (reference sequence). The CDR3 is made up of 14 amino acids. CDR3 coding DNA: TGTGCCAGCAGCCAAGACAGGGGGCACGGGCTTGAGTACTTC. This codes for CASSQDRGHGLEYF.

In this sample, this clonotype turned up many times. The chain is built from TRBV27 and TRBJ2-7; TRBD1 matches at 7 bases. J lost 4 bases, V lost 3 bases, and 6 bases had no gene match. The CDR3 is made up of 14 amino acids. CDR1 and CDR2 from the germline V gene are MNHEY and SMNVEV (reference sequence). The CDR3 is CASSLVQGSYEQYF. CDR3 sequence (DNA): TGTGCCAGCAGTTTGGTACAGGGGAGTTACGAGCAGTACTTC.

This clonotype was seen a handful of times. The rearrangement links TRBV4-1 to TRBJ2-7, with TRBD1 identical over 8 bases. This CDR3 spans 16 amino acids. Losses at the gene ends were 0 bases for V and 8 bases for J; bases not matched to a gene: 12. CDR1 is MGHRA, CDR2 YSYEKL, per germline. CDR3 sequence reads: CASSQDLRTGFDQQYF. CDR3 DNA sequence: TGCGCCAGCAGCCAAGATCTAAGGACAGGGTTCGATCAGCAGTACTTC.